These 30 T cell receptor beta chains share one sample of origin, sequenced in a study of technical replicates of blood from several donors (dated by TCRdb to 2017 to 2019). The library was prepared using the immunoSEQ multiplex PCR assay. This immuneACCESS table, as held by TCRdb, lists in-frame sequences with V and J called but not all clones. Of the missing ones, under half trace to an unresolved V gene in checked studies; the others have no known cause. This sample lists about 82,000 clones; over 95% were detected once. The ten largest clones capture more than 0.35% of the sample. The specimen was T cells isolated from PBMCs. Receptors were obtained from a human donor in good health.

This sequence joins TRBV4-1 and TRBJ2-7; the D gene is possibly TRBD2 (6 bases). The germline gives CDR1 MGHRA, CDR2 YSYEKL. Trimming shortened V by 5 bases and J by 6 bases, and 23 bases separated the two germline ends. The CDR3 length is 16 residues. The CDR3 region is CASSSQDTSLGGEQYF. CDR3 coding DNA: TGCGCCAGCAGCAGCCAGGACACCTCGCTCGGGGGCGAGCAGTACTTC.

This chain uses TRBV5-1 with TRBJ1-1, with 11 bases fitting TRBD1. Germline loops: CDR1 SGHRS, CDR2 YFSETQ. The CDR3 covers 17 residues. V trimming: 0 bases; J trimming: 3 bases; junction bases outside the gene matches: 7. DNA of the CDR3: TGCGCCAGCAGCTTGGGGGCCGGGACAGGGGGGGACACTGAAGCTTTCTTT. Translation gives CASSLGAGTGGDTEAFF.

This chain joins TRBV5-1 and TRBJ2-3, with D tentatively TRBD1 (6 bases). The CDR3 totals 14 residues. Trimming stripped 4 bases from V and 0 bases from J, with 9 bases between. Germline V gene sequence: CDR1 SGHRS, CDR2 YFSETQ. The DNA of the CDR3 is TGCGCCAGCAGCATTACAGGGAGCACAGATACGCAGTATTTT. Encoded protein: CASSITGSTDTQYF. The whole variable domain, remainder taken from reference TRBV5-1 and TRBJ2-3, is KAGVTQTPRYLIKTRGQQVTLSCSPISGHRSVSWYQQTPGQGLQFLFEYFSETQRNKGNFPGRFSGRQFSNSRSEMNVSTLELGDSALYLCASSITGSTDTQYFGPGTRLTVL.

This chain connects TRBV7-2 to TRBJ1-3; 9 bases align to TRBD1. Germline V gene sequence: CDR1 SGHTA, CDR2 FQGNSA. The CDR3 extends over 17 amino acids. J lost 7 bases, V lost 3 bases, and 13 bases had no gene match. The CDR3 DNA follows: TGTGCCAGCAGCTTCCGGGACAGGGAAGTGGGAGGTAACACCATATATTTT. It specifies CASSFRDREVGGNTIYF.

V is TRBV6-5 and J is TRBJ1-1; tentative D call: TRBD1 (6 bases). The V and J ends lost 8 bases and 3 bases respectively, with 16 bases between them. The germline V gene has CDR1 MNHEY and CDR2 SVGAGI. The CDR3 loop spans 14 amino acids. This CDR3 reads CASGVGGSDTEAFF. CDR3 DNA: TGTGCCAGCGGAGTAGGGGGATCGGACACTGAAGCTTTCTTT.

The chain is built from TRBV4-1 and TRBJ1-3, with TRBD1 matching 7 bases. Unmatched junction bases numbered 3, after V lost 0 bases and J lost 4 bases. The CDR3 runs 15 residues. Germline CDR1 and CDR2: MGHRA and YSYEKL. The CDR3 bases are TGCGCCAGCAGCCAAGAGAGGGGGCGAGGAAACACCATATATTTT. This encodes CASSQERGRGNTIYF.

This chain links TRBV29-1 with TRBJ1-2; unclear D gene. V lost 4 bases and J lost 0, with 6 bases in between. The CDR3 has 12 residues. CDR1 is SQVTM, CDR2 ANQGSEA, per germline. The CDR3, as DNA: TGCAGCGTTGGGACTTCTAACTATGGCTACACCTTC. Translation gives CSVGTSNYGYTF.

CDR3 residues: CASSYPQSRGGNTIYF. In DNA form, the CDR3 reads TGTGCCAGCAGTTATCCCCAGAGTCGGGGAGGAAACACCATATATTTT. The chain links TRBV6-6 to TRBJ1-3; no clear D. The germline V and J ends were trimmed by 3 bases and 4 bases, with 16 bases remaining between them. CDR3 length: 16 amino acids. From germline, CDR1 is MNHNY and CDR2 SVGAGI (reference sequence).

This clone was seen a single time. J is TRBJ2-2 and V is TRBV5-4; 12 nucleotides align to TRBD2. The CDR3 is 16 residues long. Germline V gives CDR1 SGHNT, CDR2 YYREEE (reference sequence). V was pared by 4 bases and J by 4 bases, with 5 bases of the junction left unmatched. The CDR3: CASSLAGGPSTGELFF. The DNA for the CDR3 is TGTGCCAGCAGCCTAGCGGGAGGGCCGAGCACCGGGGAGCTGTTTTTT.

The chain links TRBV2 to TRBJ2-1; 7 nucleotides match TRBD2. This CDR3 region has 13 residues. Germline V lookup: CDR1 SNHLY, CDR2 FYNNEI. Losses at the gene ends were 6 bases for V and 15 bases for J; bases not matched to a gene: 14. The CDR3 loop reads CASSLRLAMTLFF. In DNA, the CDR3 is TGTGCCAGCAGCCTGCGACTAGCCATGACGTTGTTCTTC.

The V call is TRBV6-4, the J call TRBJ2-3; 7 bases align to TRBD2. The length of the CDR3 is 14 residues. Germline V CDR1 and CDR2: MRHNA, SNTAGT. Unmatched junction bases numbered 1, after V lost 2 bases and J lost 2 bases. This CDR3 reads CASSDGRATDTQYF. In DNA form, the CDR3 reads TGTGCCAGCAGTGACGGGAGGGCCACAGATACGCAGTATTTT.

The V call is TRBV4-1, the J call TRBJ2-1; possibly TRBD1 for D (5 bases). The CDR3 totals 13 residues. Trimming pared 4 bases from V and 6 bases from J, leaving 10 bases between. Germline values: CDR1 MGHRA, CDR2 YSYEKL. The CDR3: CASSRERGNEQFF. CDR3 nucleotides: TGCGCCAGCAGCCGAGAAAGGGGCAATGAGCAGTTCTTC.

The chain joins TRBV30 to TRBJ2-1; 12 nucleotides line up with TRBD2. Germline V gene lookup returns CDR1 GTSNPN and CDR2 SVGIG (reference sequence). V shed 4 bases, J shed 2 bases, and the junction held 9 bases outside the gene matches. This CDR3 has 17 residues. CDR3 in amino acids: CAWIELGLAGPYNEQFF. The CDR3 DNA reads TGTGCCTGGATTGAATTAGGACTAGCGGGGCCCTACAATGAGCAGTTCTTC.

The V gene is TRBV19, the J gene TRBJ1-5; 7 bases fit TRBD1. The CDR3 sequence is 14 residues long. Trimming took 6 bases from V and 5 from J; bases not matched to a gene: 7. The germline CDR1 and CDR2 sequences are LNHDA and SQIVND (reference sequence). The CDR3 coding sequence is TGTGCCAGTAGAACGGACAGGACCGATCAGCCCCAGCATTTT. As protein: CASRTDRTDQPQHF.

The J gene is TRBJ2-1, the V gene TRBV7-2; TRBD1 aligns across 9 bases. J gave up 4 bases and V 6 bases, and 10 bases lay outside the gene matches. The CDR3 consists of 16 residues. Germline CDR1 is SGHTA and CDR2 is FQGNSA. The CDR3 DNA reads TGTGCCAGCAGGCATTATACAGGGGGCGCATACAATGAGCAGTTCTTC. Its protein is CASRHYTGGAYNEQFF.

This sequence joins TRBV7-6 and TRBJ2-1, with D possibly being TRBD2 (6 bases). From germline, CDR1 is SGHVS and CDR2 FNYEAQ. The CDR3 runs to 14 residues. Trimming took off 3 bases at V and 6 bases at J, with 12 bases between the two ends. The CDR3, as DNA: TGTGCCAGCAGCTTGCAGACTAGTATCAATGAGCAGTTCTTC. Translating gives CASSLQTSINEQFF. The whole variable domain, remainder taken from reference TRBV7-6 and TRBJ2-1, is GAGVSQSPRYKVTKRGQDVALRCDPISGHVSLYWYRQALGQGPEFLTYFNYEAQQDKSGLPNDRFSAERPEGSISTLTIQRTEQRDSAMYRCASSLQTSINEQFFGPGTRLTVL.

This clone has a single count. This sequence joins TRBV5-4 and TRBJ1-3; 7 nucleotides align to TRBD1. V was pared by 0 bases and J by 4 bases, with 7 bases of the junction left unmatched. From germline, CDR1 is SGHNT and CDR2 YYREEE (reference sequence). This CDR3 is 16 amino acids long. This chain's CDR3 is CASSLGIQGYGNTIYF. The CDR3 nucleotides read TGTGCCAGCAGCTTGGGTATACAGGGGTACGGAAACACCATATATTTT.

The chain is built from TRBV6-5 and TRBJ1-1; D gene unclear. V lost 5 bases, J lost 4 bases, and 11 bases lay in between. There are 13 residues in the CDR3. Germline V gene sequence: CDR1 MNHEY, CDR2 SVGAGI. Here the CDR3 DNA reads TGTGCCAGCAGTAGCATCCGGAGCACTGAAGCTTTCTTT. This gives the protein CASSSIRSTEAFF.

The genes are TRBV5-1 and TRBJ2-1; D ambiguous. Per the germline V gene, CDR1 is SGHRS and CDR2 is YFSETQ. Trimming took off 6 bases at V and 15 bases at J, with 7 bases between the two ends. This CDR3 region has 8 residues. This chain's CDR3 is CASNLLFF. In DNA, the CDR3 is TGCGCCAGCAATCTTTTGTTCTTC. Full variable domain (rest looked up from reference TRBV5-1 and TRBJ2-1): KAGVTQTPRYLIKTRGQQVTLSCSPISGHRSVSWYQQTPGQGLQFLFEYFSETQRNKGNFPGRFSGRQFSNSRSEMNVSTLELGDSALYLCASNLLFFGPGTRLTVL.

This rearrangement joins TRBV4-1 to TRBJ2-7; D may be TRBD1 (5 bases). V lost 4 bases, J lost 3 bases, and 13 bases lay in between. The germline CDR1 and CDR2 sequences are MGHRA and YSYEKL. The CDR3 has 14 amino acids. CDR3 in amino acids: CASSLGDSYYEQYF. The CDR3 DNA is TGCGCCAGCAGCCTTGGAGACAGCTACTACGAGCAGTACTTC.

The V call is TRBV27, the J call TRBJ2-2; TRBD2 agrees at 9 bases. This CDR3 comprises 20 residues. The V and J ends lost 5 bases and 4 bases, in that order; junction bases with no gene match: 20. CDR1 and CDR2 (germline): MNHEY, SMNVEV (reference sequence). The CDR3 DNA reads as TGTGCCAGCAGTCCGACGGGCGGCGCGGGAGGGTATTTTGGCACCGGGGAGCTGTTTTTT. Amino acid sequence: CASSPTGGAGGYFGTGELFF.

V is TRBV4-2 and J is TRBJ2-3; D is uncertain. The CDR3 has 14 amino acids. Trimming shortened V by 0 bases and J by 6 bases, and 10 bases separated the two germline ends. CDR1 and CDR2 from the germline V gene are LGHNA and YNFKEQ. In DNA, the CDR3 is TGTGCCAGCAGCCAAGAAACTCCGGTGGATACGCAGTATTTT. The encoded protein is CASSQETPVDTQYF.

The chain uses TRBV28 and TRBJ2-7, with 8 positions matching TRBD1. CDR1 is MDHEN and CDR2 is SYDVKM in the germline V gene. V lost 8 bases to trimming and J lost 11 bases; unmatched junction nucleotides: 14. The CDR3 covers 13 residues. The CDR3, as DNA: TGTGCCAGCTACTCCCGGGAGCGACAGGGGAAGTACTTC. As protein: CASYSRERQGKYF.

This clone was seen a few times. The chain joins TRBV9 to TRBJ2-6, with 12 bases that match TRBD1. This CDR3 has 20 residues. Looked up from germline, CDR1 is SGDLS and CDR2 is YYNGEE. With V trimmed by 1 base and J by 2 bases, 10 bases remained unmatched. DNA for the CDR3: TGTGCCAGCAGCGTACACCCCGGGACAGGGGGCTCAGCTGGGGCCAACGTCCTGACTTTC. Translation: CASSVHPGTGGSAGANVLTF.

With respect to this clone: Other DNA sequences in the same sample also yield this CDR3. The V call is TRBV28, the J call TRBJ2-5; 8 nucleotides agree with TRBD2. Germline CDR1 is MDHEN and CDR2 is SYDVKM. Trimming took 3 bases from V and 1 from J; bases not matched to a gene: 1. This CDR3 spans 14 amino acids. The CDR3: CASSFTSGQETQYF. The CDR3 nucleotides read TGTGCCAGCAGTTTTACTAGCGGCCAAGAGACCCAGTACTTC.

This chain uses TRBV19 with TRBJ1-4; 10 bases are shared with TRBD1. Germline V gives CDR1 LNHDA, CDR2 SQIVND (reference sequence). The CDR3 runs 13 residues. The J segment lost 6 bases and the V segment lost 7 bases, leaving 2 bases of the junction unmatched. The CDR3 bases are TGTGCCAGTAAAGGGACAGGGGATGAAAAACTGTTTTTT. This sequence encodes CASKGTGDEKLFF. The whole variable domain, remainder taken from reference TRBV19 and TRBJ1-4, is DGGITQSPKYLFRKEGQNVTLSCEQNLNHDAMYWYRQDPGQGLRLIYYSQIVNDFQKGDIAEGYSVSREKKESFPLTVTSAQKNPTAFYLCASKGTGDEKLFFGSGTQLSVL.

The V call is TRBV19, the J call TRBJ1-2; no clear D gene. V was cut by 0 bases and J by 6 bases, with 26 bases left in between. The CDR3 is 19 amino acids. The germline gives CDR1 LNHDA, CDR2 SQIVND (reference sequence). The CDR3 coding sequence is TGTGCCAGTAGTATAGATCCACAGAGACGGACTCCCAGGAATCATGGCTACACCTTC. Protein product: CASSIDPQRRTPRNHGYTF.

The chain has TRBV9 and TRBJ2-2; 10 nucleotides align to TRBD2. With V trimmed by 4 bases and J by 2 bases, 8 bases remained unmatched. The CDR3 consists of 17 residues. From germline, CDR1 is SGDLS and CDR2 YYNGEE. CDR3: CASSLRTSGYNTGELFF. Written as DNA, the CDR3 is TGTGCCAGCAGCCTACGGACTAGCGGTTATAACACCGGGGAGCTGTTTTTT.

The rearrangement joins TRBV11-2 to TRBJ2-3; 8 bases match TRBD2. Germline trimming cut 4 bases from V and 0 bases from J; bases unmatched to any gene: 9. CDR3 length: 17 residues. Germline CDR1 and CDR2: SGHAT and FQNNGV. The CDR3 sequence: CASSSFLLAGSTDTQYF. The CDR3 DNA sequence: TGTGCCAGCAGCTCCTTCTTGCTAGCGGGCAGCACAGATACGCAGTATTTT.

This chain connects TRBV5-6 to TRBJ2-2, with D possibly TRBD1 on 7 matching bases. The CDR3 runs to 15 residues. CDR1 and CDR2 (germline): SGHDT, YYEEEE. V gave up 0 bases and J gave up 7 bases, with 13 bases separating them. CDR3 coding DNA: TGTGCCAGCAGCTTGGTGGAGGGGGCTAGCGGGGAGCTGTTTTTT. The encoded protein is CASSLVEGASGELFF.